Each of the 15 T cell receptor beta chains below was sequenced from the same sample in a study of T cells in Graves' hyperthyroidism and ophthalmopathy. TCR beta CDR3 sequences were amplified from RNA transcripts. HTBI primers were used for first-round RT-PCR of the TCR CDR3. Each CDR3 protein gets one entry after TCRdb re-called the multiplex PCR reads with MiXCR. Of around 380,000 distinct CDR3 sequences listed, approximately 13% are singletons. Material for sequencing was blood. The receptor source for this set is a man aged 25 to 40 with Graves' hyperthyroidism that later progressed to Graves' ophthalmopathy.

This clonotype was found many times. V and J are TRBV2 and TRBJ2-7, with 10 bases fitting TRBD2. Germline CDR1 and CDR2: SNHLY and FYNNEI. The CDR3 has 15 amino acids. J gave up 3 bases and V 7 bases, and 9 bases lay outside the gene matches. Written as DNA, the CDR3 is TGTGCCAGCACCCCGACTAGCGGGCGGTTCTACGAGCAGTACTTC. Protein: CASTPTSGRFYEQYF.

The rearrangement links TRBV4-1 to TRBJ1-6; 7 nucleotides align to TRBD1. The J segment lost 4 bases and the V segment lost 0 bases, leaving 6 bases of the junction unmatched. From germline, CDR1 is MGHRA and CDR2 YSYEKL. The CDR3 runs to 17 residues. The CDR3: CASSQDLGQRYNSPLHF. CDR3 DNA: TGCGCCAGCAGCCAAGATTTGGGACAGAGATATAATTCACCCCTCCACTTT.

This clonotype was recorded a few times. DNA of the CDR3: TGTGCCAGCACCCTATCCGGGGACAGGGGTTCCTACGAGCAGTACTTC. Translating gives CASTLSGDRGSYEQYF. The V and J genes are TRBV6-1 and TRBJ2-7; 10 nucleotides match TRBD1. The CDR3 spans 16 residues. Germline V lookup: CDR1 MNHNS, CDR2 SASEGT. V shed 7 bases and J 1 base; nucleotides not matched to a gene: 10.

This clonotype was observed many times. This chain uses TRBV10-3 with TRBJ2-2; tentatively, D is TRBD1 (6 bases). With 8 bases removed from V and 4 bases from J, the gap between germline ends came to 14 bases. Germline CDR1 and CDR2: ENHRY and SYGVKD. The CDR3 extends over 14 amino acids. The CDR3 loop is CAIDDLGGTGELFF. CDR3 bases: TGTGCCATCGACGATCTAGGGGGCACCGGGGAGCTGTTTTTT.

This clonotype was counted at least ten times. The chain links TRBV12-3 or TRBV12-4 to TRBJ1-4; maybe TRBD1 (5 bases). The ends were cut back, 5 bases at V and 8 bases at J, with 9 bases in the middle. The CDR3 is 12 amino acids. In nucleotides, the CDR3 is TGTGCCAGCAGTGTAGGGGAAGAAAAACTGTTTTTT. Protein: CASSVGEEKLFF.

This clonotype has a handful of counts. The V call is TRBV10-3, the J call TRBJ2-5, with 7 bases lining up with TRBD2. The germline CDR1 and CDR2 sequences are ENHRY and SYGVKD. The trim removed 4 bases at V and 4 bases at J, leaving 3 bases unmatched. The CDR3 runs 13 residues. The CDR3 here is CAISVSGGETQYF. The DNA for the CDR3 is TGTGCCATCAGTGTCTCGGGGGGAGAGACCCAGTACTTC.

This clonotype was counted ten times or more. The chain employs TRBV5-5 and TRBJ2-3; D could derive from TRBD1 or TRBD2 (5 bases each). The germline V gene encodes CDR1 SGHKS and CDR2 YYEKEE (reference sequence). V lost 3 bases and J 2 bases, leaving 13 bases between the germline ends. This CDR3 spans 15 amino acids. As DNA, the CDR3 is TGTGCCAGCAGCTGGACGACGGGGACCACAGATACGCAGTATTTT. It codes for CASSWTTGTTDTQYF. The entire variable domain, with the rest obtained from reference TRBV5-5 and TRBJ2-3, is as follows: DAGVTQSPTHLIKTRGQQVTLRCSPISGHKSVSWYQQVLGQGPQFIFQYYEKEERGRGNFPDRFSARQFPNYSSELNVNALLLGDSALYLCASSWTTGTTDTQYFGPGTRLTVL.

Turning to this clonotype: A much larger clonotype is one base distant, so this may be a read error. This CDR3 fails to terminate in the conserved phenylalanine or tryptophan, so it likely reflects a read error. This chain connects TRBV11-2 to TRBJ1-1; TRBD1 agrees at 7 bases. Germline V lookup: CDR1 SGHAT, CDR2 FQNNGV. The CDR3 sequence is 15 residues long. The V gene end was trimmed by 5 bases and the J gene end by 3 bases; junction bases not matched to a gene: 9. This CDR3 reads CASSISDRWDTEAFS. Written as DNA, the CDR3 is TGTGCCAGCAGCATATCGGACAGGTGGGACACTGAAGCTTTCTCT.

As to this clonotype: A much larger clone differs by one base, so this may be a read error. The chain combines TRBV7-2 with TRBJ1-2; D gene ambiguous. Germline V gene sequence: CDR1 SGHTA, CDR2 FQGNSA. The length of the CDR3 is 15 residues. Between the trimmed V and J ends, which lost 5 bases and 2 bases, there was a span of 15 bases. DNA of the CDR3: TGTGCCAGCAGCGTGTACGAGACGCTAAACTATGGCTACACCTTC. Its translation is CASSVYETLNYGYTF.

This chain connects TRBV7-2 to TRBJ1-2; TRBD1 matches 8 bases. The CDR3 is 15 residues long. V lost 5 bases and J lost 2; bases outside the gene matches: 7. The germline V gene has CDR1 SGHTA and CDR2 FQGNSA. CDR3 region: CASSNRQGRNYGYTF. The DNA of the CDR3 is TGTGCCAGCAGCAATCGACAGGGGAGGAACTATGGCTACACCTTC.

On this clonotype: A much bigger clone sits one base away, suggesting this may be a read error. The chain couples TRBV11-1 to TRBJ2-7; possible D gene TRBD2, 5 bases. The end of the DNA fits TRBJ2-1 better, so the J call may be wrong. The CDR3 runs 13 residues. Germline-derived CDR1 and CDR2 are SGHAT and FQDESV (reference sequence). The DNA for the CDR3 is TGTGCCAGCAGCTTACCGGGATCCTACGAGCAGTTCTTC. Its protein is CASSLPGSYEQFF.

Many counts were recorded for this clonotype. CDR3 coding DNA: TGTGCCAGCAGTCTGGCAGATTCACCCCTCCACTTT. Residues: CASSLADSPLHF. The rearrangement joins TRBV28 to TRBJ1-6; D uncertain. The CDR3 totals 12 residues. Germline CDR1 MDHEN, CDR2 SYDVKM. V was trimmed by 5 bases and J by 8 bases, leaving 7 bases between them.

This clonotype has only a few counts. This chain links TRBV30 with TRBJ2-2; D call uncertain. Germline V gene sequence: CDR1 GTSNPN, CDR2 SVGIG (reference sequence). Trimming removed 4 bases at V and 3 bases at J, with 9 bases between. CDR3 length equals 13 residues. This CDR3 reads CAWNLRDTGELFF. The CDR3 DNA reads as TGTGCCTGGAACCTCCGAGACACCGGGGAGCTGTTTTTT.

This clonotype showed up many times. The rearrangement links TRBV10-2 to TRBJ2-7, with no clear D. The germline V and J ends were trimmed by 6 bases and 3 bases, with 6 bases remaining between them. The CDR3 has 11 amino acids. Germline loops: CDR1 WSHSY, CDR2 SAAADI. CDR3 DNA: TGCGCCAGCAGCTGGGACTACGAGCAGTACTTC. Translating gives CASSWDYEQYF.

This clonotype has more than one count but fewer than ten. The chain joins TRBV20-1 to TRBJ2-2, with 10 bases fitting TRBD1. The CDR3 is 15 residues long. The V and J ends lost 5 bases and 6 bases, in that order; junction bases with no gene match: 9. Per germline, CDR1 DFQATT and CDR2 SNEGSKA (reference sequence). The CDR3 protein is CSAPDRDRGAGELFF. DNA of the CDR3: TGCAGTGCTCCCGACCGGGACAGGGGCGCCGGGGAGCTGTTTTTT.